Presented here are 5 T cell receptor beta chains from one specimen sequenced in a study of CD8 T cells in ankylosing spondylitis. TCRdb passed the 5' RACE reads through MiXCR, listing each CDR3 protein once. Of fewer than 35,000 distinct CDR3 sequences in the sample, approximately 15% were seen once. What was sequenced was blood. These receptors came from a male donor with ankylosing spondylitis or in good health (not recorded which).

The chain has TRBV11-3 and TRBJ2-2; either TRBD1 or TRBD2 may fit D (5 bases each). The CDR3 has 15 residues. V lost 4 bases and J lost 3, with 12 bases in between. CDR1 and CDR2 (germline): SGHNT, YENEEA. CDR3 nucleotides: TGTGCCAGCAGCTCACCGGGACGTCACACCGGGGAGCTGTTTTTT. This translates into CASSSPGRHTGELFF.

The chain employs TRBV12-3 or TRBV12-4 and TRBJ2-7; D not resolved. The CDR3 totals 15 residues. V gave up 0 bases and J gave up 2 bases, with 11 bases separating them. The chain's CDR3 is CASSLARPGTYEQYF. The CDR3 nucleotides are TGTGCCAGCAGTTTAGCGCGTCCAGGAACCTACGAGCAGTACTTC.

V is TRBV5-1 and J is TRBJ2-7; possibly TRBD2 for D (6 bases). The length of the CDR3 is 15 residues. Germline V lookup: CDR1 SGHRS, CDR2 YFSETQ. Trimming pared 2 bases from V and 2 bases from J, leaving 14 bases between. CDR3 nucleotides: TGCGCCAGCAGCTTAACCACCGGGGGTACCTACGAGCAGTACGTC. Amino acid sequence: CASSLTTGGTYEQYV.

This clonotype was found a few times. The V gene is TRBV7-2, the J gene TRBJ2-1, with TRBD2 matching over 8 bases. Germline loops: CDR1 SGHTA, CDR2 FQGNSA. CDR3 length: 15 amino acids. V was pared by 3 bases and J by 9 bases, with 10 bases of the junction left unmatched. The CDR3 coding sequence is TGTGCCAGCAGCTTTAACGGGAGGGCCCAGGGTGAGCAGTTCTTC. It translates to CASSFNGRAQGEQFF. Full variable domain (remainder filled in from reference TRBV7-2 and TRBJ2-1): GAGVSQSPSNKVTEKGKDVELRCDPISGHTALYWYRQSLGQGLEFLIYFQGNSAPDKSGLPSDRFSAERTGGSVSTLTIQRTQQEDSAVYLCASSFNGRAQGEQFFGPGTRLTVL.

The chain couples TRBV28 to TRBJ1-4, with D maybe TRBD1 (5 bases). The germline V gene has CDR1 MDHEN and CDR2 SYDVKM. The V end lost 3 bases, the J end lost 8 bases, and 10 bases lay between the germline ends. The CDR3 extends over 13 amino acids. For the CDR3, the DNA is TGTGCCAGCAGTTTGGGACGGGAGGAAAAACTGTTTTTT. Translation: CASSLGREEKLFF.